This record looks at one T cell receptor beta chain sequence and its context. As yet, its antigen is unknown. Scientists made TCR beta libraries using quantitative 5'-RACE with molecular barcodes. MiXCR, run by TCRdb on the 5' RACE reads, gives a single entry per CDR3 protein. The table has approximately 500,000 distinct CDR3 sequences, roughly 12% seen once; the top ten hold about 6.8%. This CDR3 has 15 residues. Between the trimmed V and J ends, which lost 7 bases and 4 bases, there was a span of 19 bases. This specimen belongs to a study of CD8 T cells in ankylosing spondylitis. Study observations and caveats: The study identified a TCR beta motif of several highly homologous variants that appeared characteristic of ankylosing spondylitis blood.

What was sequenced was blood, either unsorted or a sorted T cell fraction (not recorded which). The chain combines TRBV12-3 or TRBV12-4 with TRBJ1-2, with unresolved D. This TCR was recovered from a male donor with ankylosing spondylitis. CDR3 in DNA: TGTGCCAGCAATCCTACTGGGCCTGGCGGCTATGGCTACACCTTC. Translated: CASNPTGPGGYGYTF.